Each of the 27 T cell receptor beta chains below was sequenced from the same sample in a study of technical replicates of blood from four donors. Only in-frame clones appear in the TCRdb table, and some are missing; sequencing was by immunoSEQ multiplex PCR. The sample yields tens of thousands of clones, 91% seen once. Specimen: T cells isolated from PBMCs. These receptors all come from a human donor in good health. Some clones in this sample may be carry-over from other donors' samples.

The V and J genes are TRBV9 and TRBJ1-3; no firm D call. CDR3 size: 16 residues. CDR1 SGDLS and CDR2 YYNGEE come from the germline V gene. The V end lost 0 bases, the J end lost 0 bases, and 10 bases lay between the germline ends. The CDR3 coding sequence is TGTGCCAGCAGCGTAGGAGGGAGCTTCTCTGGAAACACCATATATTTT. This encodes CASSVGGSFSGNTIYF.

The CDR3 sequence is CASSPEGASKKGEQYF. CDR3 in DNA: TGCGCCAGCAGCCCGGAGGGAGCCTCAAAGAAAGGGGAGCAGTACTTC. The chain employs TRBV5-1 and TRBJ2-7; TRBD2 is a possible D gene (6 bases). Trimming removed 4 bases at V and 7 bases at J, with 24 bases between. Germline loops: CDR1 SGHRS, CDR2 YFSETQ. The CDR3 sequence is 16 residues long. The full variable domain, its missing parts supplied by reference TRBV5-1 and TRBJ2-7, is KAGVTQTPRYLIKTRGQQVTLSCSPISGHRSVSWYQQTPGQGLQFLFEYFSETQRNKGNFPGRFSGRQFSNSRSEMNVSTLELGDSALYLCASSPEGASKKGEQYFGPGTRLTVT.

The chain employs TRBV2 and TRBJ2-7; no firm D call. The CDR3 has 13 amino acids. Trimming cost V 4 bases and J 0 bases, with 7 bases left between them. Per germline, CDR1 SNHLY and CDR2 FYNNEI. The CDR3 protein is CASSVHYSYEQYF. CDR3 nucleotide sequence: TGTGCCAGCAGTGTACACTACTCCTACGAGCAGTACTTC.

The chain has TRBV5-1 and TRBJ2-1; D possibly corresponds to TRBD2 (7 bases). This CDR3 comprises 17 residues. Deletions cut 4 bases from V and 6 bases from J, with 23 bases between. The germline CDR1 and CDR2 sequences are SGHRS and YFSETQ. CDR3 DNA sequence: TGCGCCAGCAGCCCCAAGGGGGGGGACTCCACGTTCAATGAGCAGTTCTTC. Amino acids: CASSPKGGDSTFNEQFF.

This chain joins TRBV9 and TRBJ2-1, with a tentative D call TRBD2 (6 bases). Germline CDR1 reads SGDLS; CDR2 reads YYNGEE. The CDR3 runs to 16 residues. With 0 bases removed from V and 7 bases from J, the gap between germline ends came to 17 bases. CDR3 region: CASSVARERPGNEQFF. The CDR3 DNA is TGTGCCAGCAGCGTAGCCCGGGAGCGGCCTGGGAATGAGCAGTTCTTC.

The chain has TRBV7-8 and TRBJ2-1; 14 nucleotides match TRBD2. The CDR3 length is 15 residues. Trimming cost V 3 bases and J 6 bases; bases outside gene matches: 1. CDR1 SGHVS and CDR2 FQNEAQ come from the germline V gene. The CDR3 sequence: CASSFGTSGSNEQFF. DNA for the CDR3: TGTGCCAGCAGCTTCGGGACTAGCGGGAGCAATGAGCAGTTCTTC.

The chain recombines TRBV4-1 with TRBJ2-3; D gene ambiguous. Germline V lookup: CDR1 MGHRA, CDR2 YSYEKL. Trimming cost V 1 base and J 0 bases, with 5 bases left between them. The CDR3 spans 14 residues. This CDR3 is CASSQVGSTDTQYF. The CDR3 DNA reads as TGCGCCAGCAGCCAAGTCGGGAGCACAGATACGCAGTATTTT.

The V and J genes are TRBV19 and TRBJ1-4, with a possible D match to TRBD1 (5 bases). CDR1 LNHDA and CDR2 SQIVND come from the germline V gene (reference sequence). The CDR3 sequence is 12 residues long. The V end lost 7 bases, the J end lost 8 bases, and 11 bases lay between the germline ends. CDR3 amino acids: CASMGGGEKLFF. For the CDR3, the DNA is TGTGCCAGTATGGGGGGAGGAGAAAAACTGTTTTTT. Based on the CDR3 plus reference TRBV19 and TRBJ1-4, the full variable domain is DGGITQSPKYLFRKEGQNVTLSCEQNLNHDAMYWYRQDPGQGLRLIYYSQIVNDFQKGDIAEGYSVSREKKESFPLTVTSAQKNPTAFYLCASMGGGEKLFFGSGTQLSVL.

The rearrangement uses TRBV6-5 and TRBJ1-5; TRBD1 aligns across 8 bases. Germline loops: CDR1 MNHEY, CDR2 SVGAGI. J lost 0 bases, V lost 6 bases, and 4 bases had no gene match. This CDR3 contains 15 residues. CDR3 residues: CASRRQGYSNQPQHF. CDR3 DNA sequence: TGTGCCAGCAGGAGACAGGGGTATAGCAATCAGCCCCAGCATTTT.

The chain combines TRBV4-1 with TRBJ1-1, with D hard to call. Germline CDR1 and CDR2: MGHRA and YSYEKL. The V end was cut by 0 bases, the J end by 3 bases, with 8 bases between. The CDR3 consists of 14 residues. The CDR3 nucleotides read TGCGCCAGCAGCCAAGAGAGTTTAGACACTGAAGCTTTCTTT. Protein product: CASSQESLDTEAFF.

V is TRBV5-1 and J is TRBJ1-1, with a tentative D call TRBD1 (5 bases). Germline V lookup: CDR1 SGHRS, CDR2 YFSETQ. The CDR3 loop spans 15 amino acids. V lost 5 bases to trimming and J lost 1 base, with 15 bases between them. The CDR3 protein is CASRPSGQPNTEAFF. In DNA, the CDR3 is TGCGCCAGCAGGCCCTCAGGGCAGCCGAACACTGAAGCTTTCTTT.

The V gene is TRBV28, the J gene TRBJ1-2; D is possibly TRBD1 (5 bases). The CDR3 sequence is 13 residues long. Germline CDR1 is MDHEN and CDR2 is SYDVKM. V was shortened by 10 bases and J by 3 bases, with 15 bases between the two germline ends. Written as DNA, the CDR3 is TGTGCCACTAAGACAAGGGGCTACTATGGCTACACCTTC. This sequence encodes CATKTRGYYGYTF.

The J gene is TRBJ2-2, the V gene TRBV6-4; 8 positions agree with TRBD1. The germline gives CDR1 MRHNA, CDR2 SNTAGT. This CDR3 has 11 amino acids. V gave up 11 bases and J gave up 4 bases; unmatched junction bases: 0. The CDR3 reads CAGQGTGELFF. The DNA for the CDR3 is TGTGCCGGACAGGGCACCGGGGAGCTGTTTTTT.

The V gene is TRBV18, the J gene TRBJ1-5, with TRBD1 as a possible D gene (6 bases). Germline assignment: CDR1 KGHSH and CDR2 LQKENI. V was pared by 7 bases and J by 3 bases, with 13 bases between. The CDR3 contains 14 residues. The CDR3, as DNA: TGTGCCAGCTGGGGTGGGGGCAACAATCAGCCCCAGCATTTT. This codes for CASWGGGNNQPQHF.

This sequence joins TRBV4-1 and TRBJ2-3; D is undetermined. From germline, CDR1 is MGHRA and CDR2 YSYEKL. CDR3 length: 14 amino acids. V lost 4 bases and J 0 bases, leaving 8 bases between the germline ends. DNA for the CDR3: TGCGCCAGCAGCCCGGCGGCTAGCACAGATACGCAGTATTTT. It is translated as CASSPAASTDTQYF.

The rearrangement links TRBV5-4 to TRBJ2-1; the match to TRBD2 covers 8 bases. CDR1 is SGHNT, CDR2 YYREEE, per germline (reference sequence). The CDR3 has 16 amino acids. With V trimmed by 0 bases and J by 4 bases, 6 bases remained unmatched. The CDR3 bases are TGTGCCAGCAGCTTGGTAGCGGGAAGTGGATACAATGAGCAGTTCTTC. This gives the protein CASSLVAGSGYNEQFF.

The J gene is TRBJ1-2, the V gene TRBV19; a possible D gene is TRBD1 (6 bases). Germline values: CDR1 LNHDA, CDR2 SQIVND (reference sequence). Trimming pared 7 bases from V and 2 bases from J, leaving 17 bases between. The CDR3 length is 15 residues. CDR3 residues: CASKLAGAFNYGYTF. The CDR3 DNA sequence: TGTGCCAGTAAGCTCGCAGGGGCTTTCAACTATGGCTACACCTTC.

This CDR3 is CASSLQGESTEAFF. CDR3 sequence (DNA): TGCGCCAGCAGCCTACAGGGTGAGAGCACTGAAGCTTTCTTT. The genes are TRBV4-1 and TRBJ1-1; a weak D match, TRBD1 (6 bases). V was shortened by 4 bases and J by 4 bases, with 13 bases between the two germline ends. Germline values: CDR1 MGHRA, CDR2 YSYEKL. This CDR3 comprises 14 residues.

The chain has TRBV30 and TRBJ2-1; TRBD1 is a possible D gene (6 bases). Deletions cut 8 bases from V and 3 bases from J, with 14 bases between. The CDR3 totals 13 residues. Germline V gives CDR1 GTSNPN, CDR2 SVGIG (reference sequence). CDR3 coding DNA: TGTGCCGGTGGACAGCCTTTCTACAATGAGCAGTTCTTC. Its translation is CAGGQPFYNEQFF.

The chain employs TRBV7-3 and TRBJ2-1, with TRBD2 identical over 8 bases. The V gene end was trimmed by 5 bases and the J gene end by 5 bases; junction bases not matched to a gene: 5. CDR1 is SGHTA and CDR2 is FQGTGA in the germline V gene. The CDR3 has 14 residues. The CDR3 region is CASSPGGGHNEQFF. Written as DNA, the CDR3 is TGTGCCAGCAGCCCCGGGGGGGGCCACAATGAGCAGTTCTTC. Full variable domain (outside the CDR3, taken from reference TRBV7-3 and TRBJ2-1): GAGVSQTPSNKVTEKGKYVELRCDPISGHTALYWYRQSLGQGPEFLIYFQGTGAADDSGLPNDRFFAVRPEGSVSTLKIQRTERGDSAVYLCASSPGGGHNEQFFGPGTRLTVL.

V is TRBV25-1 and J is TRBJ2-1, with D unclear. Trimming stripped 10 bases from V and 3 bases from J, with 7 bases between. This CDR3 comprises 11 residues. CDR1 MGHDK and CDR2 SYGVNS come from the germline V gene. CDR3 residues: CATQIYNEQFF. The CDR3 DNA reads TGTGCCACCCAGATCTACAATGAGCAGTTCTTC.

The chain employs TRBV5-4 and TRBJ2-2; D is possibly TRBD2 (6 bases). With 4 bases removed from V and 6 bases from J, the gap between germline ends came to 10 bases. The germline V gene has CDR1 SGHNT and CDR2 YYREEE (reference sequence). The CDR3 has 13 residues. The CDR3 DNA reads as TGTGCCAGCAGCGCCGGGGGATCCGGGGAGCTGTTTTTT. Translation: CASSAGGSGELFF.

The chain couples TRBV27 to TRBJ2-1, with 9 bases matching TRBD2. The CDR3 length is 17 residues. CDR1 and CDR2 from the germline V gene are MNHEY and SMNVEV (reference sequence). V shed 2 bases and J 3 bases; nucleotides not matched to a gene: 8. The CDR3 loop is CASSLVASGNLYNEQFF. The CDR3 region has the DNA TGTGCCAGCAGTTTAGTTGCTAGCGGGAACCTCTACAATGAGCAGTTCTTC.

The chain uses TRBV18 and TRBJ1-1, with D unresolved. CDR1 and CDR2 (germline): KGHSH, LQKENI. V lost 3 bases, J lost 0 bases, and 17 bases lay in between. The CDR3 is made up of 17 amino acids. Written as DNA, the CDR3 is TGTGCCAGCTCACCGGCCTACGGGTTGGATCTGAACACTGAAGCTTTCTTT. Translating gives CASSPAYGLDLNTEAFF.

The gene calls are TRBV9 and TRBJ1-2; D may be TRBD1 (6 bases). The CDR3 runs to 15 residues. The V end lost 4 bases, the J end lost 8 bases, and 21 bases lay between the germline ends. The germline V gene has CDR1 SGDLS and CDR2 YYNGEE. The CDR3 is CASSSRPNTGSGYTF. As DNA, the CDR3 is TGTGCCAGCAGCTCTCGACCGAATACAGGGAGCGGCTACACCTTC.

The chain has TRBV28 and TRBJ1-5; TRBD1 matches at 7 bases. The CDR3 sequence is 13 residues long. CDR1 and CDR2 from the germline V gene are MDHEN and SYDVKM. With 5 bases clipped from V and 7 bases from J, the junction kept 5 bases outside the gene matches. The CDR3, as DNA: TGTGCCAGCAGTCAGGGGGTCCAGCAGCCCCAGCATTTT. Its protein is CASSQGVQQPQHF.

The chain links TRBV5-1 to TRBJ2-1; possibly TRBD1 for D (5 bases). V lost 4 bases and J 4 bases, leaving 12 bases between the germline ends. Germline V CDR1 and CDR2: SGHRS, YFSETQ. The length of the CDR3 is 14 residues. Here the CDR3 reads CASSRETEYNEQFF. DNA for the CDR3: TGCGCCAGCAGCAGAGAGACAGAGTACAATGAGCAGTTCTTC.